This entry lists 17 T cell receptor beta chains sequenced from one sample in a study of cytomegalovirus exposure and HLA in healthy donors. Primers for the PCR totalled 60 Vbeta and 13 Jbeta. Using immunoSEQ multiplex PCR, the repertoire was profiled, and TCRdb retains in-frame clones only, with some absent. In the table there are around 130,000 clones, around three quarters of which are singletons. Sequences were obtained from PBMCs. All receptors derive from a woman aged 45-60 years in good health and CMV-seronegative.

The V gene is TRBV19, the J gene TRBJ2-2; D call uncertain. Germline CDR1 is LNHDA and CDR2 is SQIVND (reference sequence). V was trimmed by 5 bases and J by 8 bases, leaving 9 bases between them. This CDR3 has 12 amino acids. As DNA, the CDR3 is TGTGCCAGTAGTCCCCACTTTGGGGAGCTGTTTTTT. Translated: CASSPHFGELFF. Full variable domain (rest looked up from reference TRBV19 and TRBJ2-2): DGGITQSPKYLFRKEGQNVTLSCEQNLNHDAMYWYRQDPGQGLRLIYYSQIVNDFQKGDIAEGYSVSREKKESFPLTVTSAQKNPTAFYLCASSPHFGELFFGEGSRLTVL.

The chain links TRBV7-8 to TRBJ2-7; possibly TRBD1 for D (5 bases). Per the germline V gene, CDR1 is SGHVS and CDR2 is FQNEAQ. V was shortened by 1 base and J by 3 bases, with 13 bases between the two germline ends. CDR3 length: 15 amino acids. CDR3 protein: CASSLVAGKRYEQYF. Written as DNA, the CDR3 is TGTGCCAGCAGCTTAGTGGCAGGGAAACGCTACGAGCAGTACTTC.

V is TRBV4-3 and J is TRBJ1-1; no definite D call. V lost 2 bases and J lost 5, with 24 bases in between. CDR1 is LGHNA and CDR2 is YSLEER in the germline V gene. The CDR3 is 18 amino acids. CDR3: CASSQPEGSRPTRTEAFF. CDR3 sequence (DNA): TGCGCCAGCAGCCAACCGGAGGGTAGTCGGCCTACCCGAACTGAAGCTTTCTTT.

For the CDR3, the DNA is TGTGCCAGCAGCTTAGAGACTAGCGGGAGGGGTTGGGAGCAGTTCTTC. It is translated as CASSLETSGRGWEQFF. The rearrangement joins TRBV11-2 to TRBJ2-1, with 14 bases identical to TRBD2. This CDR3 comprises 16 residues. Looked up from germline, CDR1 is SGHAT and CDR2 is FQNNGV. Unmatched junction bases numbered 5, after V lost 0 bases and J lost 10 bases.

This chain uses TRBV7-2 with TRBJ1-1; D may be TRBD1 (6 bases). Germline CDR1 and CDR2: SGHTA and FQGNSA. Trimming removed 5 bases at V and 3 bases at J, with 16 bases between. The CDR3 has 15 amino acids. The CDR3 DNA reads as TGTGCCAGCAGCAAAGGCAGGGGAGGGTACACTGAAGCTTTCTTT. Protein: CASSKGRGGYTEAFF.

A few counts support this clone. This chain links TRBV2 with TRBJ1-2, with D tentatively TRBD1 (5 bases). V gave up 10 bases and J gave up 6 bases, with 18 bases separating them. The CDR3 totals 13 residues. CDR1 and CDR2 (germline): SNHLY, FYNNEI. CDR3 sequence (DNA): TGTGCCACCCGGACATCCAGACAAGATGGCTACACCTTC. The encoded protein is CATRTSRQDGYTF.

V usage is TRBV7-9 and J usage is TRBJ1-1; a weak D match, TRBD1 (5 bases). The length of the CDR3 is 13 residues. Germline V gene sequence: CDR1 SEHNR, CDR2 FQNEAQ (reference sequence). V dropped 7 bases and J dropped 3 bases, with 12 bases sitting between them. CDR3 in amino acids: CASIPAGDTEAFF. The CDR3 DNA reads TGTGCCAGCATTCCCGCGGGGGACACTGAAGCTTTCTTT.

This chain joins TRBV4-3 and TRBJ2-1; tentatively, D is TRBD1 (6 bases). CDR3 length: 18 amino acids. V dropped 1 base and J dropped 1 base, with 17 bases sitting between them. The V gene's germline CDR1 is LGHNA and CDR2 YSLEER. The CDR3 DNA reads as TGCGCCAGCAGCCAAGTTGGACAGACCTTCAAATCCTACAATGAGCAGTTCTTC. Its translation is CASSQVGQTFKSYNEQFF.

Points on this clone: At one end the junction does not follow the germline gene, possibly because of a read error. The chain couples TRBV29-1 to TRBJ1-2; 7 nucleotides line up with TRBD1. Germline V lookup: CDR1 SQVTM, CDR2 ANQGSEA. The CDR3 loop spans 13 amino acids. DNA of the CDR3: TGCAGCGTTGAAAATGTCCAGGGGGGTGGCTACCCCTTC. Translated, it gives CSVENVQGGGYPF.

The chain links TRBV27 to TRBJ2-7; TRBD1 is a possible D gene (6 bases). Trimming took off 5 bases at V and 5 bases at J, with 16 bases between the two ends. The CDR3 runs to 14 residues. In germline, CDR1 is MNHEY, CDR2 SMNVEV (reference sequence). The CDR3 loop is CASSAYRVGNEQYF. CDR3 DNA: TGTGCCAGCAGTGCCTACAGGGTGGGCAACGAGCAGTACTTC.

J is TRBJ2-7 and V is TRBV6-5; TRBD2 agrees at 8 bases. Germline loops: CDR1 MNHEY, CDR2 SVGAGI. The trim removed 5 bases at V and 2 bases at J, leaving 2 bases unmatched. The CDR3 is made up of 13 amino acids. CDR3 amino acids: CASSAGLAYEQYF. The CDR3, as DNA: TGTGCCAGCAGTGCGGGACTAGCCTACGAGCAGTACTTC.

The chain has TRBV6-6 and TRBJ2-6; no clear D. Germline V gene sequence: CDR1 MNHNY, CDR2 SVGAGI (reference sequence). CDR3 length equals 14 residues. V was trimmed by 5 bases and J by 0 bases, leaving 5 bases between them. DNA for the CDR3: TGTGCCAGCAGTACCAGCTCTGGGGCCAACGTCCTGACTTTC. Protein product: CASSTSSGANVLTF.

This chain uses TRBV10-3 with TRBJ1-1; the match to TRBD1 covers 11 bases. V shed 9 bases and J 3 bases; nucleotides not matched to a gene: 0. CDR1 is ENHRY, CDR2 SYGVKD, per germline. The CDR3 loop spans 12 amino acids. The CDR3 DNA sequence: TGTGCCATGGGACAGGGGGACACTGAAGCTTTCTTT. Its translation: CAMGQGDTEAFF.

This clone was counted once. The chain carries TRBV7-9 and TRBJ1-4; the D is unclear. The CDR3 spans 12 residues. V lost 5 bases and J lost 8, with 9 bases in between. Germline CDR1 and CDR2: SEHNR and FQNEAQ (reference sequence). The CDR3 DNA reads as TGTGCCAGCAGCCTGGAGGCGGAAAAACTGTTTTTT. Its protein product is CASSLEAEKLFF.

The chain employs TRBV7-2 and TRBJ2-7; 10 nucleotides agree with TRBD2. The V gene end was trimmed by 0 bases and the J gene end by 7 bases; junction bases not matched to a gene: 6. The CDR3 loop spans 15 amino acids. Germline values: CDR1 SGHTA, CDR2 FQGNSA. CDR3 sequence (DNA): TGTGCCAGCAGCTTAGCGTCCCTAGCGGGAGCAGAGCAGTACTTC. This codes for CASSLASLAGAEQYF.

Notes on this clone: This sample includes further DNA sequences coding for the same CDR3. The V and J genes are TRBV9 and TRBJ2-5; 9 bases map to TRBD1. The CDR3 extends over 16 amino acids. The junction had 8 bases not matched to a gene; V was cut back by 0 bases and J by 5 bases. Germline V gene data show CDR1 as SGDLS and CDR2 as YYNGEE. The CDR3: CASSVVVGQGGETQYF. The CDR3 DNA follows: TGTGCCAGCAGCGTAGTGGTGGGACAGGGAGGGGAGACCCAGTACTTC. The entire variable domain, with the rest obtained from reference TRBV9 and TRBJ2-5, is as follows: DSGVTQTPKHLITATGQRVTLRCSPRSGDLSVYWYQQSLDQGLQFLIQYYNGEERAKGNILERFSAQQFPDLHSELNLSSLELGDSALYFCASSVVVGQGGETQYFGPGTRLLVL.

This clone has a handful of counts. V gene TRBV7-2 combines with J gene TRBJ2-3; a possible D gene is TRBD2 (5 bases). The CDR3 spans 14 residues. CDR1 is SGHTA, CDR2 FQGNSA, per germline. The V end lost 4 bases, the J end lost 4 bases, and 12 bases lay between the germline ends. The CDR3 spells CASSSSLGADTQYF. The CDR3 region has the DNA TGTGCCAGCAGCTCCTCCCTGGGAGCAGATACGCAGTATTTT.